Listed here are 4 T cell receptor beta chains from one sample, sequenced in a study of CD8 T cells in Susac syndrome. An amount of RNA that ranged from 0.5 to 1 ug was reverse transcribed with random hexamers. MiXCR was run by TCRdb on the immunoSEQ multiplex PCR reads, yielding one entry per CDR3 protein. Here the sample spans fewer than 200,000 distinct CDR3 sequences, roughly 95% being singletons. Material for sequencing was CD8+ T cells from PBMCs. These receptors all stem from a human donor with multiple sclerosis.

This clonotype has just a few counts. V usage is TRBV12-3 or TRBV12-4 and J usage is TRBJ2-3; TRBD2 matches at 7 bases. J gave up 2 bases and V 3 bases, and 2 bases lay outside the gene matches. There are 14 residues in the CDR3. CDR3 in amino acids: CASSFRGDTDTQYF. The CDR3 DNA follows: TGTGCCAGCAGTTTTCGGGGGGACACAGATACGCAGTATTTT.

The chain carries TRBV7-9 and TRBJ1-6; 8 nucleotides line up with TRBD1. The junction had 7 bases not matched to a gene; V was cut back by 5 bases and J by 10 bases. CDR3 length: 14 amino acids. Germline V CDR1 and CDR2: SEHNR, FQNEAQ (reference sequence). DNA of the CDR3: TGTGCCAGCAGCGGTCGACAGGGGAACTCACCCCTCCACTTT. This translates into CASSGRQGNSPLHF. Supplemented by reference TRBV7-9 and TRBJ1-6, the full variable domain reads DTGVSQNPRHKITKRGQNVTFRCDPISEHNRLYWYRQTLGQGPEFLTYFQNEAQLEKSRLLSDRFSAERPKGSFSTLEIQRTEQGDSAMYLCASSGRQGNSPLHFGNGTRLTVT.

The chain links TRBV29-1 to TRBJ2-1, with 10 bases matching TRBD2. This CDR3 spans 13 amino acids. V was clipped by 7 bases and J by 8 bases; unmatched bases: 8. Germline V gene sequence: CDR1 SQVTM, CDR2 ANQGSEA. CDR3 sequence (DNA): TGCAGCGCACAAGCGGGAGGGCTGTATGAGCAGTTCTTC. Its translation: CSAQAGGLYEQFF.

The chain couples TRBV18 to TRBJ2-7; 8 nucleotides agree with TRBD1. CDR1 and CDR2 (germline): KGHSH, LQKENI. The CDR3 is made up of 14 amino acids. V trimming: 3 bases; J trimming: 2 bases; junction bases outside the gene matches: 3. The CDR3 reads CASSPDRDAYEQYF. CDR3 in DNA: TGTGCCAGCTCACCGGACAGGGACGCCTACGAGCAGTACTTC.